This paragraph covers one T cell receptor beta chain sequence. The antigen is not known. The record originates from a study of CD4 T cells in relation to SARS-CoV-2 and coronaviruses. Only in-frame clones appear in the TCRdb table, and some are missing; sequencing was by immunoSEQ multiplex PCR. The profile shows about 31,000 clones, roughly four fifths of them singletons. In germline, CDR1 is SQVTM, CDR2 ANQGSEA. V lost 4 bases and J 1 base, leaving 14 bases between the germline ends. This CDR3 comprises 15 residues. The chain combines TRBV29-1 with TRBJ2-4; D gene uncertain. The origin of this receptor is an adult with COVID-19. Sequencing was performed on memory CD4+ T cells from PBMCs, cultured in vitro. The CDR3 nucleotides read TGCAGCGTTGTGGAACAGTTAACGGCCAAAAACATTCAGTACTTC. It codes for CSVVEQLTAKNIQYF.